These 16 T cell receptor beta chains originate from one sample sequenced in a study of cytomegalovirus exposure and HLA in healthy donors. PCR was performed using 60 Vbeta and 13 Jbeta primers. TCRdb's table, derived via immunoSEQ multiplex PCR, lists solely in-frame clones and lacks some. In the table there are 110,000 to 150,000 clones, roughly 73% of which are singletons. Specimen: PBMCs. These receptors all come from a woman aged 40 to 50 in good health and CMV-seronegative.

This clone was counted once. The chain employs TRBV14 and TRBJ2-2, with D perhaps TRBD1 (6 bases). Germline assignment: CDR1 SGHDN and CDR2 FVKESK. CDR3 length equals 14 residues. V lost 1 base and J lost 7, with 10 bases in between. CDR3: CASSQVRGGGELFF. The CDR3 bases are TGTGCCAGCAGCCAAGTTCGAGGGGGCGGGGAGCTGTTTTTT.

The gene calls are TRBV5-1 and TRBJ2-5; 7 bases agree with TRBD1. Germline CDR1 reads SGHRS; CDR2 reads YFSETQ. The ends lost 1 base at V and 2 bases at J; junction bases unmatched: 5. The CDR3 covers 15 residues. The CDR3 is CASSLLTGPQETQYF. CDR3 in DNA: TGCGCCAGCAGCTTGCTGACAGGGCCACAAGAGACCCAGTACTTC.

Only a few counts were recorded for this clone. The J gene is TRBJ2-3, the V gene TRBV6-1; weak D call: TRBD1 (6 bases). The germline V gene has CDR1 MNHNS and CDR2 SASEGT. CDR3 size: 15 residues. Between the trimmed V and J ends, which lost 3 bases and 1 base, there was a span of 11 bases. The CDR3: CASSDNRVGTDTQYF. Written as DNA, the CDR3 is TGTGCCAGCAGTGACAACAGGGTTGGCACAGATACGCAGTATTTT.

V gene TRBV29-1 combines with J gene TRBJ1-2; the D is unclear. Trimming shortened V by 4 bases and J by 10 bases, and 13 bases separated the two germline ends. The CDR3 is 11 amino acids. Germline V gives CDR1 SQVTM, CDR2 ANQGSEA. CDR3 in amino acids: CSVALTGYYTF. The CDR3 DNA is TGCAGCGTTGCTTTGACGGGATACTACACCTTC.

CDR3 in amino acids: CAARGDTEAFF. CDR3 in DNA: TGTGCCGCGCGCGGGGACACTGAAGCTTTCTTT. This chain connects TRBV12-5 to TRBJ1-1; D is unclear. This CDR3 comprises 11 residues. Germline CDR1 reads LGHNT; CDR2 reads FRNRAP.

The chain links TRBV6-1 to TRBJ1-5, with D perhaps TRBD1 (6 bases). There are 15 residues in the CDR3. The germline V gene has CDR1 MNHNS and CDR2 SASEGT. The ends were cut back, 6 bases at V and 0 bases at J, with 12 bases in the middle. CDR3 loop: CASRGDNYSNQPQHF. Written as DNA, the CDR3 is TGTGCCAGCAGAGGGGACAATTATAGCAATCAGCCCCAGCATTTT.

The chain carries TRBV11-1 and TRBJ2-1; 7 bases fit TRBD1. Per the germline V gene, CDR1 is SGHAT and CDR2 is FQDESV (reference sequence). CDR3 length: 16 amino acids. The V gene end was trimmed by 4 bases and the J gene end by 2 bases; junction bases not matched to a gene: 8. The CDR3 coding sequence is TGTGCCAGCAGCTCCCAAACAGGGGATACCTACAATGAGCAGTTCTTC. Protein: CASSSQTGDTYNEQFF.

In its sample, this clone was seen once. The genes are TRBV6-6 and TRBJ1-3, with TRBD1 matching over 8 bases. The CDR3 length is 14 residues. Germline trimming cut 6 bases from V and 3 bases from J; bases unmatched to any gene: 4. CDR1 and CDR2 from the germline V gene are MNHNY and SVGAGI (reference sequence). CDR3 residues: CASRLGTGGNTIYF. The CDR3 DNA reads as TGTGCCAGCAGACTGGGGACAGGTGGAAACACCATATATTTT.

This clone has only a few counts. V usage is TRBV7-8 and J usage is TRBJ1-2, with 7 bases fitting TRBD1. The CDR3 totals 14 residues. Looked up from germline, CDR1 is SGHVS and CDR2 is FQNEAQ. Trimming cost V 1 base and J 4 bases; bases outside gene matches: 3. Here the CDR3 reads CASSLGDSTYGYTF. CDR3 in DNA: TGTGCCAGCAGCTTAGGGGACAGCACCTATGGCTACACCTTC.

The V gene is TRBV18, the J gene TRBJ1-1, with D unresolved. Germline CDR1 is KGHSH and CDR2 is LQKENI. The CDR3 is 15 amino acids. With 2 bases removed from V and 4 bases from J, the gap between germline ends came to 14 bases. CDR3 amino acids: CASSPWRSTGTEAFF. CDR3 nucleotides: TGTGCCAGCTCACCATGGAGGTCAACCGGCACTGAAGCTTTCTTT.

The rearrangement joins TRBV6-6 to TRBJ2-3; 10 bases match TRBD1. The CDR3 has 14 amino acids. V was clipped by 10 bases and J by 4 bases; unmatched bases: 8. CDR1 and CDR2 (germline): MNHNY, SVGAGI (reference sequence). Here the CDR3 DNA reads TGTGCCACGAGGGACAGGGGATTTTCAGATACGCAGTATTTT. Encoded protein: CATRDRGFSDTQYF.

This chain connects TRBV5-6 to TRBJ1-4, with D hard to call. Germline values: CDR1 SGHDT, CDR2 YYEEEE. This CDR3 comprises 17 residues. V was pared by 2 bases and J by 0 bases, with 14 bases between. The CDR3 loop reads CASSLFTVIATNEKLFF. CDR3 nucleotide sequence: TGTGCCAGCAGCTTATTTACGGTCATTGCAACTAATGAAAAACTGTTTTTT.

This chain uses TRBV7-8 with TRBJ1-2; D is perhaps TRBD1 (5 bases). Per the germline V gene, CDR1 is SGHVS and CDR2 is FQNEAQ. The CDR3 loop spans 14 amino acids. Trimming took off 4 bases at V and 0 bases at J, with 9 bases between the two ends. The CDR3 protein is CASSSDRTNYGYTF. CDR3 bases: TGTGCCAGCAGCTCCGACAGAACTAACTATGGCTACACCTTC.

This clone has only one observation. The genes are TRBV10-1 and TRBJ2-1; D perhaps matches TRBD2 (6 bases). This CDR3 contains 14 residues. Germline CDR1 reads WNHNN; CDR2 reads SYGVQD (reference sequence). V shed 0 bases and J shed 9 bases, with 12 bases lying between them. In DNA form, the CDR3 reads TGCGCCAGCAGTGAGTCGTTTCGGCGGGGTGAGCAGTTCTTC. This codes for CASSESFRRGEQFF.

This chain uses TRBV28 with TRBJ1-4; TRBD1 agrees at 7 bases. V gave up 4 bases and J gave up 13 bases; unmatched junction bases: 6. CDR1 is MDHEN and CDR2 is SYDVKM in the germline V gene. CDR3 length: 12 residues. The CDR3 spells CASSSPGTALFF. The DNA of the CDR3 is TGTGCCAGCAGTTCCCCTGGGACAGCACTGTTTTTT.

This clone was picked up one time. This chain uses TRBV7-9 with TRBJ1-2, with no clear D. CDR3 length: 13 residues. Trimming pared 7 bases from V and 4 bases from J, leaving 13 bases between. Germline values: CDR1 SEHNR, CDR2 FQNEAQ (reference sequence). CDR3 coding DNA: TGTGCCAGCATTGGGAGGCAGACCTATGGCTACACCTTC. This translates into CASIGRQTYGYTF.